Listed below are T cell receptor beta chains from one sample, sequenced in a study of blood T cell repertoires in COVID-19. TCRdb's table, derived via immunoSEQ multiplex PCR, lists solely in-frame clones and lacks some. The data contain around 100,000 clones, about 86% of them seen just once; the ten biggest clones take up about 16%. Sequences were obtained from peripheral blood. These TCRs come from a human donor in a cohort sampled during active COVID-19. CDR3s include the opening cysteine and the closing phenylalanine or tryptophan. Expanded clones get a size class; other rows say once, few or many, or leave the size out.

J	V	size	CDR3
TRBJ1-1	TRBV19	NA	CASSPTRQGEAFF
TRBJ2-7	TRBV4-1	NA	CASTTGQADSYEQYF
TRBJ1-2	TRBV19	NA	CASSGSRDRRVGYTF
TRBJ2-5	TRBV5-6	NA	CASSFDLTEETQYF
TRBJ2-1	TRBV11-1	NA	CASSLGESVYNEQFF
TRBJ1-2	TRBV20-1	NA	CSARSSYTF
TRBJ2-2	TRBV5-4	NA	CASRISGNTGELFF
TRBJ1-5	TRBV4-1	NA	CASSQVSNQPQHF
TRBJ2-4	TRBV14	NA	CASSQHGEVGNIQYF
TRBJ2-5	TRBV29-1	NA	CSVGQGSETQYF
TRBJ2-1	TRBV7-6	NA	CASSLAGGGGNEQFF
TRBJ2-5	TRBV5-6	NA	CASSLQETQYF
TRBJ2-7	TRBV11-2	few	CASSLQASHPSEQYF
TRBJ2-1	TRBV28	NA	CASSLRDRPDYNEQFF
TRBJ1-2	TRBV9	NA	CASSLGGGQGLRSFGYTF
TRBJ2-3	TRBV5-4	once	CASSLGSGRSKDTQYF
TRBJ1-2	TRBV24-1	NA	CATSGGVAYGYTF
TRBJ2-7	TRBV5-1	NA	CASSFSTGGSYEQYF
TRBJ1-1	TRBV5-1	NA	CASSQRRGTEAFF
TRBJ1-3	TRBV19	NA	CASSDVDRPTFSGNTIYF
TRBJ2-3	TRBV2	NA	CASRVSPASGGTADTQYF
TRBJ2-3	TRBV3-1/TRBV3-2	NA	CASSPAGSGVTDTQYF
TRBJ1-2	TRBV11-2	NA	CASSLGFWQGVTGYTF
TRBJ1-5	TRBV13	NA	CASSPHDRWSNQPQHF
TRBJ2-1	TRBV5-6	NA	CASSLAGHSSYNEQFF
TRBJ1-2	TRBV18	NA	CASSNTAISDYGYTF
TRBJ1-1	TRBV7-3	NA	CASSPSPGVTEAFF
TRBJ1-4	TRBV29-1	NA	CSVVGGPGEKLFF
TRBJ2-3	TRBV7-2	few	CASSPGTSGTDTQYF
TRBJ1-2	TRBV11-2	NA	CASSSPPGSLLNYGYTF
TRBJ2-1	TRBV10-2	NA	CASSDPGTSGRPNEQFF
TRBJ2-1	TRBV2	NA	CASMIPGTYNEQFF
TRBJ2-1	TRBV30	NA	CAKEGRNEQFF
TRBJ2-1	TRBV7-2	NA	CASSFADRGPGNEQFF
TRBJ2-5	TRBV5-1	NA	CASSPPQGPQETQYF